The sequence of this T cell receptor beta chain was determined in a study of T cell repertoires in cytomegalovirus infection. One entry per CDR3 protein results from TCRdb running MiXCR on the reads. This sample carries roughly 140,000 distinct CDR3 sequences, around a quarter of them seen once, and the ten largest clones take approximately 11%. In its sample, this clonotype was seen a few times. The CDR3 totals 18 residues. Germline assignment: CDR1 LNHNV and CDR2 YYDKDF (reference sequence). V was shortened by 1 base and J by 0 bases, with 13 bases between the two germline ends. The TCR was taken from a human donor in good health (CMV status not recorded). Some clones in this sample may be carry-over from other donors' samples. The V gene is TRBV15, the J gene TRBJ1-6; no firm D call. Sequences were obtained from PBMCs. CDR3 in DNA: TGTGCCACCAGCAGAGCTGGAACAGCGAGCTCCTATAATTCACCCCTCCACTTT. Its translation: CATSRAGTASSYNSPLHF.